The 21 T cell receptor beta chains below all came from one sample that was sequenced in a study of response to subunit inactivated influenza vaccine. MiXCR, applied by TCRdb to the RT-PCR reads, yields one record per CDR3 protein. The sample contains around 490,000 distinct CDR3 sequences, less than 8% of which appear only once. The specimen comprised PBMCs from blood, sampled less than 30 months after vaccination. The receptors stem from a man aged 50 to 69 who received an inactivated influenza vaccine.

This clonotype was found many times. The rearrangement uses TRBV29-1 and TRBJ2-3; the match to TRBD2 covers 7 bases. The CDR3 has 14 amino acids. V shed 3 bases, J shed 2 bases, and the junction held 5 bases outside the gene matches. CDR1 and CDR2 (germline): SQVTM, ANQGSEA. The CDR3 nucleotides are TGCAGCGTTGATTCCGGGAGGCTCACAGATACGCAGTATTTT. It encodes CSVDSGRLTDTQYF.

This clonotype has more than one count but fewer than ten. The chain joins TRBV5-1 to TRBJ2-7; 11 nucleotides align to TRBD1. From germline, CDR1 is SGHRS and CDR2 YFSETQ. V shed 0 bases, J shed 12 bases, and the junction held 2 bases outside the gene matches. The CDR3 consists of 12 residues. CDR3 region: CASSLEGTGGYF. The CDR3 DNA is TGCGCCAGCAGCTTGGAGGGGACAGGGGGGTACTTC.

This chain uses TRBV5-1 with TRBJ1-2; 8 nucleotides match TRBD1. The CDR3 runs 15 residues. Germline CDR1 and CDR2: SGHRS and YFSETQ. With V trimmed by 4 bases and J by 6 bases, 11 bases remained unmatched. This CDR3 reads CASSGTGDRLDGYTF. CDR3 coding DNA: TGCGCCAGCAGCGGAACAGGGGACAGGTTGGATGGCTACACCTTC. Supplemented by reference TRBV5-1 and TRBJ1-2, the full variable domain reads KAGVTQTPRYLIKTRGQQVTLSCSPISGHRSVSWYQQTPGQGLQFLFEYFSETQRNKGNFPGRFSGRQFSNSRSEMNVSTLELGDSALYLCASSGTGDRLDGYTFGSGTRLTVV.

In its sample, this clonotype was seen many times. The rearrangement joins TRBV5-1 to TRBJ2-1; 8 bases line up with TRBD2. The CDR3 has 14 residues. Germline V gene data show CDR1 as SGHRS and CDR2 as YFSETQ. J gave up 6 bases and V 5 bases, and 7 bases lay outside the gene matches. The CDR3 region is CASRGRLASNEQFF. CDR3 DNA sequence: TGCGCCAGCAGGGGTAGACTAGCGAGCAATGAGCAGTTCTTC.

This clonotype occurred a few times. The rearrangement joins TRBV6-1 to TRBJ1-5; D remains ambiguous. CDR1 is MNHNS and CDR2 is SASEGT in the germline V gene. Trimming cost V 6 bases and J 2 bases, with 11 bases left between them. The CDR3 is 14 amino acids. CDR3 loop: CASRPSVGNQPQHF. As DNA, the CDR3 is TGTGCCAGCAGGCCATCGGTGGGCAATCAGCCCCAGCATTTT.

The gene calls are TRBV25-1 and TRBJ2-7, with 10 nucleotides matching TRBD1. This CDR3 is 15 amino acids long. V dropped 1 base and J dropped 6; count of bases not matched to a gene: 6. Germline CDR1 MGHDK, CDR2 SYGVNS. The CDR3: CASSEFGTGVSEQYF. For the CDR3, the DNA is TGTGCCAGCAGTGAATTTGGGACAGGGGTATCCGAGCAGTACTTC.

This chain joins TRBV3-1 and TRBJ2-7, with 11 nucleotides matching TRBD2. Germline-derived CDR1 and CDR2 are LGHDT and YNNKEL (reference sequence). V was pared by 3 bases and J by 0 bases, with 1 base of the junction left unmatched. The CDR3 loop spans 15 amino acids. As DNA, the CDR3 is TGTGCCAGCAGCCATACTAGCGGGAGCTCCTACGAGCAGTACTTC. Its protein product is CASSHTSGSSYEQYF.

In this sample, this clonotype turned up many times. This chain connects TRBV5-1 to TRBJ2-5, with 10 positions matching TRBD2. V lost 0 bases, J lost 4 bases, and 6 bases stayed unmatched. The germline CDR1 and CDR2 sequences are SGHRS and YFSETQ. The CDR3 is made up of 16 amino acids. The CDR3 region has the DNA TGCGCCAGCAGCTTGGGCGGGACTAGCGAGCGAGAGACCCAGTACTTC. Translation gives CASSLGGTSERETQYF. The full variable domain, completed using reference TRBV5-1 and TRBJ2-5, is KAGVTQTPRYLIKTRGQQVTLSCSPISGHRSVSWYQQTPGQGLQFLFEYFSETQRNKGNFPGRFSGRQFSNSRSEMNVSTLELGDSALYLCASSLGGTSERETQYFGPGTRLLVL.

The chain is built from TRBV20-1 and TRBJ2-3, with D possibly matching TRBD2 (5 bases). The V end lost 1 base, the J end lost 2 bases, and 19 bases lay between the germline ends. From germline, CDR1 is DFQATT and CDR2 SNEGSKA (reference sequence). The CDR3 has 17 residues. CDR3 amino acids: CSARGAGERKLTDTQYF. The DNA of the CDR3 is TGCAGTGCTAGAGGTGCTGGGGAGCGGAAACTCACAGATACGCAGTATTTT.

This clonotype was detected only a few times. The chain is built from TRBV11-2 and TRBJ2-7; D unresolved. Germline CDR1 is SGHAT and CDR2 is FQNNGV. This CDR3 is 12 amino acids long. V was pared by 0 bases and J by 6 bases, with 6 bases between. CDR3 nucleotide sequence: TGTGCCAGCAGCTTAGATAGGGTCGAGCAGTACTTC. Amino acids: CASSLDRVEQYF.

The genes are TRBV2 and TRBJ2-1; D gene unclear. Germline CDR1 SNHLY, CDR2 FYNNEI. Trimming cost V 4 bases and J 2 bases, with 12 bases left between them. This CDR3 has 15 amino acids. The CDR3 protein is CASSGSITPYNEQFF. CDR3 nucleotides: TGTGCCAGCAGTGGTTCAATCACACCCTACAATGAGCAGTTCTTC.

This clonotype appeared many times. V usage is TRBV20-1 and J usage is TRBJ1-6; D may be TRBD1 (6 bases). Per the germline V gene, CDR1 is DFQATT and CDR2 is SNEGSKA (reference sequence). V dropped 3 bases and J dropped 7 bases, with 13 bases sitting between them. The CDR3 has 14 residues. The CDR3 DNA sequence: TGCAGTGCTAGTTCAGGGGTGGGGAATTCACCCCTCCACTTT. The encoded protein is CSASSGVGNSPLHF.

The chain couples TRBV7-8 to TRBJ2-7, with TRBD2 matching over 7 bases. Trimming cost V 4 bases and J 2 bases; bases outside gene matches: 8. The germline V gene has CDR1 SGHVS and CDR2 FQNEAQ. This CDR3 contains 15 residues. CDR3 loop: CASSSRTSFTYEQYF. CDR3 in DNA: TGTGCCAGCAGCTCTCGGACTAGTTTCACCTACGAGCAGTACTTC.

This clonotype has more than one count but fewer than ten. The chain carries TRBV12-3 or TRBV12-4 and TRBJ2-2; no reliable D call. V was shortened by 2 bases and J by 4 bases, with 5 bases between the two germline ends. The CDR3 is made up of 13 amino acids. The chain's CDR3 is CASSLMFTGELFF. The CDR3, as DNA: TGTGCCAGCAGTTTAATGTTCACCGGGGAGCTGTTTTTT.

This clonotype occurred a few times. The CDR3 is CSVILVADTQYF. DNA for the CDR3: TGCAGCGTTATCCTGGTAGCAGATACGCAGTATTTT. The gene calls are TRBV29-1 and TRBJ2-3, with D unresolved. Germline CDR1 and CDR2: SQVTM and ANQGSEA. This CDR3 has 12 amino acids. Deletions cut 5 bases from V and 4 bases from J, with 10 bases between.

This clonotype was detected a few times. One end of the junction does not line up with germline, which may come from a read error. The chain has TRBV20-1 and TRBJ2-1; the D call may be TRBD1 or TRBD2 (5 bases each). The CDR3 runs 14 residues. CDR1 and CDR2 from the germline V gene are DFQATT and SNEGSKA (reference sequence). The CDR3 coding sequence is TGCAGTGCCACCCTACGGGCAGGGTCGGGGCGAGGGATCTTC. Translation gives CSATLRAGSGRGIF.

The chain employs TRBV5-6 and TRBJ2-7; the D is unclear. The CDR3 is 13 amino acids. The V end lost 4 bases, the J end lost 0 bases, and 8 bases lay between the germline ends. The germline V gene encodes CDR1 SGHDT and CDR2 YYEEEE. CDR3 DNA: TGTGCCAGCAGCATCGACAACTCCTACGAGCAGTACTTC. It specifies CASSIDNSYEQYF.

This clonotype showed up just a few times. The rearrangement uses TRBV29-1 and TRBJ2-7; 9 bases map to TRBD2. The V gene end was trimmed by 6 bases and the J gene end by 5 bases; junction bases not matched to a gene: 14. Germline loops: CDR1 SQVTM, CDR2 ANQGSEA. This CDR3 comprises 15 residues. The DNA of the CDR3 is TGCAGCGTGAAGAGCGGCACTAGCGGGTTCAACGAGCAGTACTTC. Protein: CSVKSGTSGFNEQYF.

This clonotype was detected a few times. The chain joins TRBV7-2 to TRBJ1-1; D call uncertain. CDR3 length: 14 amino acids. The germline V gene has CDR1 SGHTA and CDR2 FQGNSA. Between the trimmed V and J ends, which lost 6 bases and 0 bases, there was a span of 11 bases. CDR3 sequence reads: CASRGSTLNTEAFF. The CDR3 DNA reads as TGTGCCAGCAGGGGTTCGACACTGAACACTGAAGCTTTCTTT.

The rearrangement links TRBV29-1 to TRBJ2-5; the D gene is possibly TRBD2 (5 bases). V was shortened by 5 bases and J by 7 bases, with 20 bases between the two germline ends. CDR1 is SQVTM, CDR2 ANQGSEA, per germline. The CDR3 spans 14 residues. The chain's CDR3 is CSVRLDVGGGTQYF. DNA of the CDR3: TGCAGCGTTCGGCTGGACGTCGGAGGTGGGACCCAGTACTTC.

In this sample, this clonotype turned up a few times. The rearrangement uses TRBV20-1 and TRBJ2-7, with 14 nucleotides matching TRBD2. Germline CDR1 DFQATT, CDR2 SNEGSKA (reference sequence). The CDR3 runs 14 residues. Trimming cost V 5 bases and J 6 bases; bases outside gene matches: 6. Here the CDR3 reads CSAVRTSGRSEQYF. The CDR3 DNA sequence: TGCAGTGCTGTTAGGACTAGCGGGAGGAGCGAGCAGTACTTC.